The 8 T cell receptor beta chains in this list originate from one sample, sequenced in a study of shared clonotypes between healthy human individuals. Here immunoSEQ multiplex PCR was the method, and the copy in TCRdb shows in-frame clones only, minus some. The table has about 1,800,000 clones, just under 95% seen once. Only CD45RO-negative cells positively selected for CCR7 counted as naive CD8 cells, so terminally differentiated effector memory CD45RA+ cells were excluded. The sequenced material came from naive CD8+ T cells sorted from blood. These receptors all come from a man in his late teens or twenties in good health.

CDR3 sequence: CSVPSTGGNTEAFF. CDR3 nucleotides: TGCAGCGTGCCCTCGACTGGTGGGAACACTGAAGCTTTCTTT. The chain employs TRBV29-1 and TRBJ1-1; D is uncertain. Germline assignment: CDR1 SQVTM and CDR2 ANQGSEA. With 6 bases removed from V and 1 base from J, the gap between germline ends came to 15 bases. The CDR3 is made up of 14 amino acids.

The V and J genes are TRBV4-1 and TRBJ1-1, with TRBD1 identical over 11 bases. Germline V gene data show CDR1 as MGHRA and CDR2 as YSYEKL. The CDR3 loop spans 15 amino acids. V was pared by 4 bases and J by 2 bases, with 3 bases of the junction left unmatched. The CDR3 here is CASSPGTGGNTEAFF. DNA for the CDR3: TGCGCCAGCAGCCCGGGGACAGGGGGTAACACTGAAGCTTTCTTT.

In the case of this clone: Other DNA sequences from this sample encode an identical CDR3 as well. This chain connects TRBV6-5 to TRBJ1-5; the D is unclear. V was shortened by 0 bases and J by 6 bases, with 9 bases between the two germline ends. CDR1 and CDR2 (germline): MNHEY, SVGAGI. This CDR3 region has 14 residues. DNA for the CDR3: TGTGCCAGCAGTTACTCTGAGGGCTCTCAGCCCCAGCATTTT. Protein product: CASSYSEGSQPQHF.

V usage is TRBV4-1 and J usage is TRBJ1-5; 11 bases fit TRBD1. This CDR3 region has 16 residues. Germline CDR1 is MGHRA and CDR2 is YSYEKL. Unmatched junction bases numbered 5, after V lost 4 bases and J lost 3 bases. CDR3 sequence reads: CASSPRTGGSNQPQHF. Here the CDR3 DNA reads TGCGCCAGCAGCCCACGGACAGGGGGCTCCAATCAGCCCCAGCATTTT.

With regard to this clone: This same CDR3 is encoded by further DNA sequences in the sample. The V call is TRBV9, the J call TRBJ2-3, with D hard to call. CDR1 and CDR2 (germline): SGDLS, YYNGEE. Trimming stripped 0 bases from V and 5 bases from J, with 7 bases between. CDR3 length: 13 residues. CDR3 DNA: TGTGCCAGCAGCGTAGATTCGGGAGATACGCAGTATTTT. Protein sequence: CASSVDSGDTQYF.

The chain combines TRBV5-1 with TRBJ2-2, with 11 nucleotides matching TRBD1. V gave up 3 bases and J gave up 5 bases; unmatched junction bases: 6. Germline lookup yields CDR1 SGHRS and CDR2 YFSETQ. CDR3 length equals 16 residues. The CDR3 coding sequence is TGCGCCAGCAGCTACTGGACAGGGGGCGGAACCGGGGAGCTGTTTTTT. It is translated as CASSYWTGGGTGELFF.

The chain combines TRBV6-5 with TRBJ2-7; no reliable D call. Trimming took 6 bases from V and 3 from J, leaving 15 bases between them. There are 14 residues in the CDR3. CDR1 is MNHEY, CDR2 SVGAGI, per germline. The CDR3 nucleotides read TGTGCCAGCAGCCCTACCGACGCTCTCTACGAGCAGTACTTC. As protein: CASSPTDALYEQYF.

The rearrangement links TRBV6-5 to TRBJ2-3; TRBD1 aligns across 9 bases. This CDR3 spans 15 amino acids. Losses at the gene ends were 2 bases for V and 6 bases for J; bases not matched to a gene: 6. In germline, CDR1 is MNHEY, CDR2 SVGAGI. CDR3 DNA: TGTGCCAGCAGTTACGTTGGGACAGGGAGGGATACGCAGTATTTT. Protein: CASSYVGTGRDTQYF.